These 2 T cell receptor beta chains were sequenced from one sample in a study of identical twins. MiXCR was run by TCRdb on the 5' RACE reads, yielding one entry per CDR3 protein. Among 420,000 or so distinct CDR3 sequences listed, approximately 17% were seen once. The sequenced material came from naive T cells sorted from blood. Every receptor here comes from a man aged 50 to 59 in good health.

The genes are TRBV5-4 and TRBJ2-3; tentative D call: TRBD2 (5 bases). CDR1 and CDR2 from the germline V gene are SGHNT and YYREEE (reference sequence). V dropped 4 bases and J dropped 2 bases, with 17 bases sitting between them. The CDR3 loop spans 16 amino acids. The CDR3 region is CASSKAGLEATDTQYF. In DNA, the CDR3 is TGTGCCAGCAGCAAGGCGGGTTTGGAGGCCACAGATACGCAGTATTTT. The full variable domain, completed using reference TRBV5-4 and TRBJ2-3, is ETGVTQSPTHLIKTRGQQVTLRCSSQSGHNTVSWYQQALGQGPQFIFQYYREEENGRGNFPPRFSGLQFPNYSSELNVNALELDDSALYLCASSKAGLEATDTQYFGPGTRLTVL.

This chain links TRBV12-5 with TRBJ2-1, with D unclear. Trimming stripped 3 bases from V and 1 base from J, with 4 bases between. Looked up from germline, CDR1 is LGHNT and CDR2 is FRNRAP. The length of the CDR3 is 13 residues. The CDR3 spells CASGFGSYNEQFF. The CDR3 DNA is TGTGCTAGTGGTTTTGGATCCTACAATGAGCAGTTCTTC.